These 3 T cell receptor beta chains originate from one sample sequenced in a study of graft-versus-host responses after intestinal transplantation. Only in-frame clones appear in the TCRdb table, and some are missing; sequencing was by immunoSEQ multiplex PCR. This sample has around 13,000 clones, with 70% to 85% found just once. Researchers processed graft tissue to release intraepithelial and lamina propria lymphocytes. The sample in question was ileum tissue, obtained 16 days after intestinal transplant. Receptors originate from a human patient who received an intestinal transplant, so some T cells may come from the graft donor.

This clone was seen a handful of times. The chain employs TRBV6-8 and TRBJ1-2; D not certain. CDR3 length: 14 amino acids. Per the germline V gene, CDR1 is MNHGY and CDR2 is SAAAGT. Trimming stripped 8 bases from V and 2 bases from J, with 15 bases between. CDR3 loop: CASHPVLRNYGYTF. CDR3 DNA: TGTGCCAGCCACCCCGTCCTGAGGAACTATGGCTACACCTTC.

The CDR3 sequence is CASRADGQGNEKLFF. The DNA of the CDR3 is TGCGCCAGCAGAGCCGATGGACAGGGTAATGAAAAACTGTTTTTT. V gene TRBV10-1 combines with J gene TRBJ1-4, with TRBD1 matching over 8 bases. The CDR3 consists of 15 residues. CDR1 and CDR2 (germline): WNHNN, SYGVQD (reference sequence). V dropped 6 bases and J dropped 4; count of bases not matched to a gene: 7.

The genes are TRBV4-3 and TRBJ2-2, with D hard to call. CDR3 length: 15 amino acids. CDR1 is LGHNA and CDR2 is YSLEER in the germline V gene. V gave up 4 bases and J gave up 4 bases, with 13 bases separating them. In DNA, the CDR3 is TGCGCCAGCAGCCCGCAGTCTTATGGCACCGGGGAGCTGTTTTTT. Translation gives CASSPQSYGTGELFF.